This T cell receptor (beta chain) was identified during a study of shared clonotypes between healthy human individuals. On the study more broadly: CD4 naive and CD4 memory each took three plates per donor, while CD8 naive took two and CD8 memory one.

The repertoire was sequenced with immunoSEQ multiplex PCR; TCRdb's copy has only in-frame clones and lacks some. In the table there are over 400,000 clones, approximately 94% of which are singletons. The germline gives CDR1 MDHEN, CDR2 SYDVKM. The CDR3 is 14 residues long. Germline trimming cut 3 bases from V and 6 bases from J; bases unmatched to any gene: 4. This chain joins TRBV28 and TRBJ2-2; 7 nucleotides align to TRBD2. Input material: naive CD4+ T cells sorted from blood. As to subset: CD45RA+ positively selected. This clonotype originated in a woman in her 30s in good health. CDR3 DNA: TGTGCCAGCAGTTTCGGGGGGACCCCCGGGGAGCTGTTTTTT. Protein product: CASSFGGTPGELFF.